This T cell receptor (beta chain) derives from a study of control samples from healthy donors and cancer patients. Assay: immunoSEQ multiplex PCR; the TCRdb copy retains only in-frame clones and omits some. Of approximately 130,000 clones in the sample, about 89% were seen once. The CDR3 is 13 amino acids. J gave up 6 bases and V 2 bases, and 4 bases lay outside the gene matches. Germline CDR1 reads SGHRS; CDR2 reads YFSETQ. This receptor was obtained from a man aged 55-75 years in good health. The chain combines TRBV5-1 with TRBJ1-2; 7 nucleotides align to TRBD1. The sample comprised blood. CDR3 DNA sequence: TGCGCCAGCAGCTTCCCACAGGGGAATGGCTACACCTTC. It yields the protein CASSFPQGNGYTF.